The source of this T cell receptor beta chain is a study of T cell responses to AZD1222 COVID-19 vaccine. CDR3 length: 17 residues. The germline gives CDR1 SGDLS, CDR2 YYNGEE. V was cut by 0 bases and J by 3 bases, with 18 bases left in between. Assay used: immunoSEQ multiplex PCR; TCRdb lists only in-frame clones, some missing. The sample has tens of thousands of clones; roughly 91% are singletons. This chain links TRBV9 with TRBJ1-2; D may be TRBD1 (6 bases). This TCR was sampled from an adult who received the AZD1222 COVID-19 vaccine. Sequences were derived from peripheral blood, sampled 28 days after the second AZD1222 dose. CDR3 nucleotides: TGTGCCAGCAGCGTAGCCGGGGGGTCCCGACAGGACTATGGCTACACCTTC. Amino acids: CASSVAGGSRQDYGYTF.